This paragraph reports one T cell receptor beta chain. Its antigen is not known. These data come from a study of cytomegalovirus exposure and HLA in healthy donors. The study's findings and limits: When a later analysis compared HLA-associated TCR beta chains with equally common others, the HLA-associated chains turned out to be more clonally expanded and to have lower generation probabilities.

Researchers ran the PCR with 60 Vbeta and 13 Jbeta primers. TCRdb's table, derived via immunoSEQ multiplex PCR, lists solely in-frame clones and lacks some. The data show some 170,000 clones, roughly 82% seen once. The sequencing sample was made of PBMCs. This receptor was taken from a man over 45 in good health and CMV-seropositive.

CDR3 DNA sequence: TGTGCCAGCAGCTTACAGGGGAAACAAGAGACCCAGTACTTC. This translates into CASSLQGKQETQYF. The gene calls are TRBV5-5 and TRBJ2-5, with TRBD1 identical over 7 bases. After removal of 2 bases from V and 2 bases from J, the junction contained 3 bases not matched to a gene. The CDR3 loop spans 14 amino acids. Germline V gene sequence: CDR1 SGHKS, CDR2 YYEKEE (reference sequence).